Below are 14 T cell receptor beta chains sequenced from a single sample in a study of T cell responses to AZD1222 COVID-19 vaccine listed by TCRdb under 2021. Libraries were built with the immunoSEQ multiplex PCR assay. In TCRdb, the immuneACCESS table is reduced to in-frame sequences with V and J assigned. These tables do not hold every clone; where another copy was compared, an unresolved V gene accounts for under half, and the others remain unexplained. The sample data list about 160,000 clones, and more than 85% of these were observed just once. The top ten clonotypes cover more than 3% of the sample. The label giving this sample's time point can be read as: about 28 days (+/-7) after the second vaccine dose. Material: peripheral blood, obtained 28 days after the second AZD1222 dose. All receptors derive from an adult who received the AZD1222 COVID-19 vaccine.

The chain links TRBV21-1 to TRBJ2-7; the table gives TRBD2 as D, unverified against the DNA. TRBV21-1 is a recognized pseudogene. This CDR3 spans 16 amino acids. This CDR3 is CASSKVGTSGSYEQYF. The CDR3 DNA follows: TGTGCCAGCAGCAAAGTAGGGACTAGCGGGAGTTACGAGCAGTACTTC.

The rearrangement joins TRBV24-1 to TRBJ2-2; D not resolved. Germline CDR1 KGHDR, CDR2 SFDVKD. V was shortened by 7 bases and J by 4 bases, with 12 bases between the two germline ends. CDR3 length equals 14 residues. The DNA of the CDR3 is TGTGCCACCAGCCGTCTGGCTGGCACCGGGGAGCTGTTTTTT. Amino acids: CATSRLAGTGELFF.

The chain is built from TRBV10-2 and TRBJ2-3; D remains ambiguous. The V end lost 10 bases, the J end lost 6 bases, and 8 bases lay between the germline ends. Germline loops: CDR1 WSHSY, CDR2 SAAADI. This CDR3 comprises 10 residues. CDR3 DNA: TGCGCCACACTCGGGGATACGCAGTATTTT. It translates to CATLGDTQYF.

V is TRBV5-1 and J is TRBJ2-7; no firm D call. CDR1 and CDR2 (germline): SGHRS, YFSETQ. The CDR3 runs 13 residues. V lost 6 bases and J lost 0, with 10 bases in between. CDR3 DNA sequence: TGCGCCAGCATTATACGGCTCTCCTACGAGCAGTACTTC. Translated, it gives CASIIRLSYEQYF.

The chain joins TRBV4-1 to TRBJ1-5, with D possibly matching TRBD1 (6 bases). Germline V gives CDR1 MGHRA, CDR2 YSYEKL. V lost 0 bases and J lost 7, with 10 bases in between. The CDR3 has 14 residues. The CDR3 nucleotides are TGCGCCAGCAGCCAAGAAGGGGGAATGCAGCCCCAGCATTTT. It codes for CASSQEGGMQPQHF.

This rearrangement joins TRBV19 to TRBJ1-5; 10 positions agree with TRBD1. V was pared by 4 bases and J by 5 bases, with 5 bases of the junction left unmatched. CDR3 size: 15 residues. CDR1 is LNHDA and CDR2 is SQIVND in the germline V gene (reference sequence). The CDR3 DNA reads as TGTGCCAGTAGTAGAGCGGGACAGGGGTATCAGCCCCAGCATTTT. Its translation is CASSRAGQGYQPQHF.

V is TRBV6-5 and J is TRBJ1-1, with TRBD1 as a possible D gene (5 bases). The CDR3 covers 14 residues. Germline lookup yields CDR1 MNHEY and CDR2 SVGAGI. V lost 4 bases and J 3 bases, leaving 12 bases between the germline ends. CDR3 sequence reads: CASSFTGRDTEAFF. The CDR3 DNA follows: TGTGCCAGCAGTTTCACAGGTAGAGACACTGAAGCTTTCTTT.

This clone has a single count. The rearrangement uses TRBV3-1 (or the pseudogene TRBV3-2) and TRBJ1-2; D not resolved. CDR1 is LGHDT, CDR2 YNNKEL, per germline (reference sequence). The CDR3 has 12 amino acids. With 2 bases removed from V and 4 bases from J, the gap between germline ends came to 5 bases. CDR3 nucleotide sequence: TGTGCCAGCAGCCAACAGGCCTATGGCTACACCTTC. This encodes CASSQQAYGYTF.

V usage is TRBV27 and J usage is TRBJ2-1; D is unclear. Germline V gives CDR1 MNHEY, CDR2 SMNVEV (reference sequence). The CDR3 spans 11 residues. Trimming pared 6 bases from V and 8 bases from J, leaving 8 bases between. CDR3 sequence (DNA): TGTGCCAGCAGCAGTTGGGATGAGCAGTTCTTC. Protein: CASSSWDEQFF.

The rearrangement links TRBV4-3 to TRBJ2-1; 10 bases are a match to TRBD1. Germline trimming cut 3 bases from V and 9 bases from J; bases unmatched to any gene: 2. Germline values: CDR1 LGHNA, CDR2 YSLEER. The length of the CDR3 is 13 residues. The CDR3 region has the DNA TGCGCCAGCAGCCACGGACAGGGGGGTGAGCAGTTCTTC. This encodes CASSHGQGGEQFF.

V gene TRBV9 combines with J gene TRBJ2-5; D could derive from TRBD1 or TRBD2 (5 bases each). The CDR3 spans 13 residues. Trimming removed 0 bases at V and 6 bases at J, with 9 bases between. Germline assignment: CDR1 SGDLS and CDR2 YYNGEE. CDR3 sequence reads: CASSVGGAQTQYF. CDR3 nucleotide sequence: TGTGCCAGCAGCGTAGGAGGGGCGCAGACCCAGTACTTC.

The J gene is TRBJ1-5, the V gene TRBV7-3; D possibly corresponds to TRBD1 (6 bases). V was shortened by 6 bases and J by 3 bases, with 18 bases between the two germline ends. This CDR3 spans 16 amino acids. In germline, CDR1 is SGHTA, CDR2 FQGTGA. The CDR3 sequence is CASRLTRQVPNQPQHF. CDR3 DNA: TGTGCCAGCAGGCTTACCCGACAGGTTCCCAATCAGCCCCAGCATTTT. The complete variable domain, with remaining parts taken from reference TRBV7-3 and TRBJ1-5, reads GAGVSQTPSNKVTEKGKYVELRCDPISGHTALYWYRQSLGQGPEFLIYFQGTGAADDSGLPNDRFFAVRPEGSVSTLKIQRTERGDSAVYLCASRLTRQVPNQPQHFGDGTRLSIL.

This clone was seen many times. This rearrangement joins TRBV11-3 to TRBJ1-1; D is undetermined. V lost 2 bases to trimming and J lost 9 bases, with 13 bases between them. Per the germline V gene, CDR1 is SGHNT and CDR2 is YENEEA. This CDR3 has 13 residues. The CDR3 reads CASSLPRERQAFF. DNA for the CDR3: TGTGCCAGCAGCTTACCACGGGAGCGACAAGCTTTCTTT.

The genes are TRBV27 and TRBJ2-3, with D unclear. Germline lookup yields CDR1 MNHEY and CDR2 SMNVEV (reference sequence). V was trimmed by 6 bases and J by 7 bases, leaving 14 bases between them. The CDR3 contains 13 residues. In DNA form, the CDR3 reads TGTGCCAGCAGGGAGTCACTCACGAATACGCAGTATTTT. Translated: CASRESLTNTQYF.